A selection of T cell receptor beta chains follows, all from one sample in a study of T-cell reconstitution after alpha-beta-depleted transplantation in children. TCRdb called the PCR reads again in MiXCR, with one record for every CDR3 protein. The profile shows about 120,000 distinct CDR3 sequences, under 25% of them singletons. The specimen comprised PBMCs, mostly from graft donor cells, sampled 180 days after TCRalphabeta/CD19-depleted stem cell transplant. Receptors originate from a male patient aged 2-15 years who had a stem cell transplant for chronic granulomatous disease, so the T cells may come from the graft donor. Both conserved end residues are trimmed from each CDR3.

>TRBV29-1
SAREDWETQY
>TRBV18
ASSPSGNQPQH
>TRBV20-1
SARDRLGRTDTQY
>TRBV12-3/TRBV12-4
ASSEQETQY
>TRBV27
ARQFRVWGGTYEQY
>TRBV28
ASTITRVMGSPLH
>TRBV5-1
ASRAGTSRPDTQY
>TRBV12-3/TRBV12-4
ASSLSQGLGYGYT
>TRBV10-3
AISARLAGVLDEQF
>TRBV6-2/TRBV6-3
ASSYEDQPQH
>TRBV5-1
ASSLRGDYGYT
>TRBV4-2
ASSRIYPGGGSSGNTIY
>TRBV4-3
ASSQDRLTGTTNYGYT
>TRBV4-2
ASSQDRQGLREQY
>TRBV15
ATSRDHPSGLQSGEQY
>TRBV6-1
ASGKGVHYGYT
>TRBV6-6
ASSWVGTDTQY
>TRBV20-1
SARGRGNYNEQF
>TRBV6-1
ASYSGRPYNEQF
>TRBV29-1
SGDSSETGELF
>TRBV7-3
ASSSGTGDNEQF
>TRBV29-1
SVEGLEETQY
>TRBV12-3/TRBV12-4
SSSATSGDLGAQY
>TRBV12-3/TRBV12-4
ASSLTSVYNEQF
>TRBV20-1
SAAGQFANTGELF
>TRBV29-1
SVDNSRLAGGSEQF
>TRBV3-1
ASSSSSGNTGDLF
>TRBV11-2
ASSLKGTPISYEKLF
>TRBV12-3/TRBV12-4
ASRRGTSGGTYEQY
>TRBV5-1
ASSLDDTDTQY
>TRBV12-3/TRBV12-4
ASSRVTGELF
>TRBV20-1
SARDWGGRSLYEQY
>TRBV12-3/TRBV12-4
ASSLTPSGYNEQF
>TRBV12-3/TRBV12-4
ASKNDRDSRSYEQY
>TRBV5-6
ASNQGTSGYNEQF
>TRBV7-9
ASSSLLAEHEQY
>TRBV3-1
ASSSTSGGYEQY
>TRBV7-9
ASYQGAGTEAF
>TRBV7-2
ASSLARAETQY
>TRBV10-3
AISGLGYGYT
>TRBV11-2
ASSLDGRESDTQY